A single TCR beta chain is shown here with its context. The antigen is unknown. The sample is drawn from a study of cytomegalovirus exposure and HLA in healthy donors. These donors were members of the approximately 110-subject validation cohort, a group separate from the roughly 670-subject first cohort. TCRdb's table, derived via immunoSEQ multiplex PCR, lists solely in-frame clones and lacks some. The profile shows fewer than 200,000 clones, roughly nine tenths of them singletons. Findings and caveats of the study: The TCR clusters that emerged in the first cohort tended, a later analysis found, to co-occur in the 120 or so validation repertoires.

The CDR3 runs 15 residues. V shed 2 bases and J 5 bases; nucleotides not matched to a gene: 6. Germline CDR1 is SGHDT and CDR2 is YYEEEE. The V and J genes are TRBV5-6 and TRBJ2-3; TRBD2 matches 9 bases. The sequenced material came from PBMCs. The receptor's source is a man aged 18 to 35 in good health and CMV-seropositive. The CDR3 loop is CASSFGGRAVDTQYF. Written as DNA, the CDR3 is TGTGCCAGCAGCTTCGGCGGGAGGGCCGTAGATACGCAGTATTTT.